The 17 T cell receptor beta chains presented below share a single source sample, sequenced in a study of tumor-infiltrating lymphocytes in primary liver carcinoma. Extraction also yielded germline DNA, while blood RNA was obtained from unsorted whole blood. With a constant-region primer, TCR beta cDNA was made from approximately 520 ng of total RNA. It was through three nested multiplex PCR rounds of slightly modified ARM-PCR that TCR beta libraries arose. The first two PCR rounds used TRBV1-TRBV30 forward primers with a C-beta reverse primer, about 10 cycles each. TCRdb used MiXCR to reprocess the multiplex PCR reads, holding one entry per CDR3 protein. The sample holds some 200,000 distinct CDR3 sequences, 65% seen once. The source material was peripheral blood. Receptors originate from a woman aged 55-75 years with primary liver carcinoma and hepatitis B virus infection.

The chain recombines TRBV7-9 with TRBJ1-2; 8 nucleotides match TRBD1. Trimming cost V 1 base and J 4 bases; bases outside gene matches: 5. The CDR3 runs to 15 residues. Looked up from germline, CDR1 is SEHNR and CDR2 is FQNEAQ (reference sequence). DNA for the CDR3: TGTGCCAGCAGCTTAGACACAGGGGGGGGCTATGGCTACACCTTC. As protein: CASSLDTGGGYGYTF.

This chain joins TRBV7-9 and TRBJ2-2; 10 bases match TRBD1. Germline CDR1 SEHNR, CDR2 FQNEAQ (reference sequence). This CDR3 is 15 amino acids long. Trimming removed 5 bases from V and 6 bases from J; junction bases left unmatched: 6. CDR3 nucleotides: TGTGCCAGCAGCACCGGGACAGGGGTTCCCGGGGAGCTGTTTTTT. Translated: CASSTGTGVPGELFF.

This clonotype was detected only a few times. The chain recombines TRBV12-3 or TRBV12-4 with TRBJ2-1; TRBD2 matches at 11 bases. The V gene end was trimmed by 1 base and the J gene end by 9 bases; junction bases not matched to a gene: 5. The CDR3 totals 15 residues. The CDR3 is CASSLELAGEGEQFF. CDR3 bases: TGTGCCAGCAGTTTAGAACTAGCGGGAGAGGGTGAGCAGTTCTTC.

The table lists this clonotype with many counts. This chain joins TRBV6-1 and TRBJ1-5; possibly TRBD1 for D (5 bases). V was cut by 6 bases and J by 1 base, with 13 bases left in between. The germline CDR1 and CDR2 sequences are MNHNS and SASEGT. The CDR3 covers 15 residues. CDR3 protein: CASSAMWDSNQPQHF. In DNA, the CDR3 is TGTGCCAGCAGCGCCATGTGGGACAGCAATCAGCCCCAGCATTTT.

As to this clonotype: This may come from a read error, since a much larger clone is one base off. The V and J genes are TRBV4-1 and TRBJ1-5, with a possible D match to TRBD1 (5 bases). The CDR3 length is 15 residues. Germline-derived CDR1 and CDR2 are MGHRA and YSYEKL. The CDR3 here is CDSSPIEGSNQPQHF. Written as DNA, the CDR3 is TGCGACAGCAGTCCCATAGAGGGGAGCAATCAGCCCCAGCATTTT.

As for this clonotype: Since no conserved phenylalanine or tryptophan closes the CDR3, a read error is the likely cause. The CDR3 protein is CASSPPRVPETQYP. DNA of the CDR3: TGTGCCAGCAGTCCCCCGAGGGTGCCAGAGACCCAGTACCCC. The J gene is TRBJ2-5, the V gene TRBV28, with D maybe TRBD2 (5 bases). Germline V gives CDR1 MDHEN, CDR2 SYDVKM. This CDR3 comprises 14 residues. Trimming shortened V by 5 bases and J by 4 bases, and 14 bases separated the two germline ends.

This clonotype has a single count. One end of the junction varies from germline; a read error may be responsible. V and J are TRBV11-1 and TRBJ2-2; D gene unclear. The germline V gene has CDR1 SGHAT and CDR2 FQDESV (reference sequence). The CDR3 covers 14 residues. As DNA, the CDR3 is TGTGCCAGCAGCTTGAACATTAACACCTGGGAACTGTCTTTT. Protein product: CASSLNINTWELSF.

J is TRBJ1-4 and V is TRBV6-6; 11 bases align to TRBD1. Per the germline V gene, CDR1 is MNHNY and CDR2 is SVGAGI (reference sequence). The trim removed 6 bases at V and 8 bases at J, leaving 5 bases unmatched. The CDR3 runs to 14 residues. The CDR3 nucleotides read TGTGCCAGCAGAGCGGACAGGGGGCAGGAAAAACTGTTTTTT. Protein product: CASRADRGQEKLFF.

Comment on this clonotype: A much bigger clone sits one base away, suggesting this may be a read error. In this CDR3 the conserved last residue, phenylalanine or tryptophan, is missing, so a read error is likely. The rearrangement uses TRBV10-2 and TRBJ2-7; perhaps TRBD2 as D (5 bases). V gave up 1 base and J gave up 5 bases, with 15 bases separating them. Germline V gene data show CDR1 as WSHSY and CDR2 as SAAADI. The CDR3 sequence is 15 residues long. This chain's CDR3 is CASSEFQRGDDEQYS. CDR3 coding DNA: TGCGCCAGCAGTGAGTTCCAACGGGGAGACGACGAGCAGTACTCC.

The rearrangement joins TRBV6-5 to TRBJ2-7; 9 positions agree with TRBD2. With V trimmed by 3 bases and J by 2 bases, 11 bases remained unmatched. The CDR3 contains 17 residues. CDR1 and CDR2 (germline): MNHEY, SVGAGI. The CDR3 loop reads CASSYSKGLANTYEQYF. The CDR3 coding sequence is TGTGCCAGCAGTTATTCGAAGGGACTAGCAAACACCTACGAGCAGTACTTC.

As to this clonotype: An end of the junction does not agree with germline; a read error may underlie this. The CDR3 nucleotides are TGTACCAGCAGCCAAGCGGTTACCGGACAGCCCCAGCATTTT. Translated, it gives CTSSQAVTGQPQHF. This rearrangement joins TRBV14 to TRBJ1-5; D unresolved. Germline V gene data show CDR1 as SGHDN and CDR2 as FVKESK. CDR3 length: 14 amino acids.

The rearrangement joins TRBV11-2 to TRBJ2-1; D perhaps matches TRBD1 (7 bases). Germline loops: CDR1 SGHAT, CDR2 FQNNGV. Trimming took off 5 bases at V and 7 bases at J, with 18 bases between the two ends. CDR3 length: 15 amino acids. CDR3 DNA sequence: TGTGCCAGCAGCCAGGGGGACTTTGCTTGGAATGAGCAGTTCTTC. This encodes CASSQGDFAWNEQFF.

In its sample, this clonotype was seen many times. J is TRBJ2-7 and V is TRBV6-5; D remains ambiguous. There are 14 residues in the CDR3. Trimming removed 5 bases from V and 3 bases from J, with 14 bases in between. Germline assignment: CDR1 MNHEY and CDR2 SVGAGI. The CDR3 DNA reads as TGTGCCAGCAGTCTCACCGGCGCCGGCTACGAGCAGTACTTC. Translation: CASSLTGAGYEQYF.

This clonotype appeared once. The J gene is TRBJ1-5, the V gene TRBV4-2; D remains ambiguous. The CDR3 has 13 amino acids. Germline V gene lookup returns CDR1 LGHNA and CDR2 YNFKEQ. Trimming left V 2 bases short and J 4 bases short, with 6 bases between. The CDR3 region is CASSQPENQPQHF. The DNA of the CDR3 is TGTGCCAGCAGCCAACCAGAAAATCAGCCCCAGCATTTT.

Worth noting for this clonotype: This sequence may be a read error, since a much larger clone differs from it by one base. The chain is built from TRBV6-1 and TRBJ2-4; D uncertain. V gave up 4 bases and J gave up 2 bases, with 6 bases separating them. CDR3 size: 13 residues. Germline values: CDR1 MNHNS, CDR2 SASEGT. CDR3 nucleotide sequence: TGTGCCAGCAGTGGAGTACCCAAAAACATTCAGTACTTC. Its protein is CASSGVPKNIQYF.

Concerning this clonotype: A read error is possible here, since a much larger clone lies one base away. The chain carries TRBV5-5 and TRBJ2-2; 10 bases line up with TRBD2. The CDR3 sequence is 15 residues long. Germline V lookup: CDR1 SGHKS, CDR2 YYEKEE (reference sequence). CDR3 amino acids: CGSSLSSGSTGELFF. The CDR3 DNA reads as TGTGGCAGCAGCTTGTCTAGCGGGAGCACCGGGGAGCTGTTTTTT.

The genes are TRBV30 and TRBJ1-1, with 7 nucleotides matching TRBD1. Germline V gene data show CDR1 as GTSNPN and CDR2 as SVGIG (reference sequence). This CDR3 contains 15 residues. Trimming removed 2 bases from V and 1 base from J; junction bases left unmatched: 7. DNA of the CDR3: TGTGCCTGGAGTCCCAGGGGGGGCTGGAACACTGAAGCTTTCTTT. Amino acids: CAWSPRGGWNTEAFF.